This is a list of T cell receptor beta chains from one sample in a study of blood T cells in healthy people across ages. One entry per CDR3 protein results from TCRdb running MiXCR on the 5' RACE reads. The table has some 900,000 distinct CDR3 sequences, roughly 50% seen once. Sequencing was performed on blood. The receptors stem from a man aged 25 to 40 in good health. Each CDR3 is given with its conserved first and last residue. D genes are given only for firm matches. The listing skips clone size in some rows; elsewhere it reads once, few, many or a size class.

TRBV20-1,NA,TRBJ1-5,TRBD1,TGCAGTGCCCCCGGGACAGCCTCCATGGGGGGTAGCAATCAGCCCCAGCATTTT,CSAPGTASMGGSNQPQHF
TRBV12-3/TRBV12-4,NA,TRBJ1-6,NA,TGTGCCAGCAGCCCAGGGGCTTTTAATTCACCCCTCCACTTT,CASSPGAFNSPLHF
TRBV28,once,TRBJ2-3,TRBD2,TGTGCCAGCACGGCGGGGGAGGCAGATACGCAGTATTTT,CASTAGEADTQYF
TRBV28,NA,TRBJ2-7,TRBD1,TGTGCCAGCAGATCGACAGGGGGGTACTACGAGCAGTACTTC,CASRSTGGYYEQYF
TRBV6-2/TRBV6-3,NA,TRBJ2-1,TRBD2,TGTGCCAGCTTCCGGGGGGGCGCGGGCTACAATGAGCAGTTCTTC,CASFRGGAGYNEQFF
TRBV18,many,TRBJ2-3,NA,TGTGCCAGCTCACCCGGGGGCAGCACAGATACGCAGTATTTT,CASSPGGSTDTQYF
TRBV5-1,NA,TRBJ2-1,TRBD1,TGCGCCAGCATGGGGACAGTGAACAATGAGCAGTTCTTC,CASMGTVNNEQFF
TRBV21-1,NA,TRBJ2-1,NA,TGTGCCAGCAGAACTAGGGTGGGGGCGGAGCAGTTCTTC,CASRTRVGAEQFF
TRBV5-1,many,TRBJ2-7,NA,TGCGCCAGCAGCGCGGACGGGACACCCGTCTACGAGCAGTACTTC,CASSADGTPVYEQYF
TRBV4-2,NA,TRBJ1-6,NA,TGTGCCAGCAGCCAGTCAACAGGGCGTCGCTCCTATAATTCACCCCTCCACTTT,CASSQSTGRRSYNSPLHF
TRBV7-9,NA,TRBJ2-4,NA,TGTGCCAGCAGCACATCCGGGACACTTGGGAACATTCAGTACTTC,CASSTSGTLGNIQYF
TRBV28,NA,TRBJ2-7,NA,TGTGCCAGCAGTTTATACTACAGGGCCCTCTCCTACGAGCAGTACTTC,CASSLYYRALSYEQYF
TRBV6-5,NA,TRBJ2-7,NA,TGTGCCAGCAGTTTATTGGCGGAGTACGAGCAGTACTTC,CASSLLAEYEQYF
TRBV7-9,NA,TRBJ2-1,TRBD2,TGTGCCAGCAGCTTAGGGCGGAGGACTAGCGCCAATGAGCAGTTCTTC,CASSLGRRTSANEQFF
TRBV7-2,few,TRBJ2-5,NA,TGTGCCAGCAGTTCAGGCGGAAAAGAGACCCAGTACTTC,CASSSGGKETQYF
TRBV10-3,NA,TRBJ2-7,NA,TGTGCCATCAGTGAGACCCGGGACCACGAGCAGTACTTC,CAISETRDHEQYF
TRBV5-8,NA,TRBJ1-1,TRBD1,TGTGCCAGCAGCTTCGGGACAGGAATACTGAACACTGAAGCTTTCTTT,CASSFGTGILNTEAFF
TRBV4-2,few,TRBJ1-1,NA,TGTGCCAGCGGAGAAGGGGGGTACACTGAAGCTTTCTTT,CASGEGGYTEAFF
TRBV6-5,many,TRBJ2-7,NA,TGTGCCAGCAGTTACGGAGGCCACGAGCAGTACTTC,CASSYGGHEQYF
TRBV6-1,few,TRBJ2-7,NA,TGTGCCAGCAGTGAAGTTGGGGTTACCTACGAGCAGTACTTC,CASSEVGVTYEQYF
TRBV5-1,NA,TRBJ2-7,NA,TGCGCCAGCAGCTTGAACGAAGCAGTCTCCTACGAGCAGTACTTC,CASSLNEAVSYEQYF
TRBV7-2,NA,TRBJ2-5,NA,TGTGCCAGCAGTCCAGGTGGACGCCAAGAGACCCAGTACTTC,CASSPGGRQETQYF
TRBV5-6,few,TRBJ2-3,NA,TGTGCCAGCAGCTTGGAAGACACAGATACGCAGTATTTT,CASSLEDTDTQYF
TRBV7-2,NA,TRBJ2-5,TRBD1,TGTGCCAGCAGCTTAATACAGGGGAAAGAGACCCAGTACTTC,CASSLIQGKETQYF
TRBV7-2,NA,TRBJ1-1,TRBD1,TGTGCCAGTACTCAACAGGGGAAGAACACTGAAGCTTTCTTT,CASTQQGKNTEAFF
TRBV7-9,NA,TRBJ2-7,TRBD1,TGTGCCAGCAGCTTCGAGGGGGCATCCCACGAGCAGTACTTC,CASSFEGASHEQYF
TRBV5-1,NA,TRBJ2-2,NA,TGCGCCAGCTCCATGAGGGCCGGCACCGGGGAGCTGTTTTTT,CASSMRAGTGELFF
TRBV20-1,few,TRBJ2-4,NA,TGCAGTGCGCCCCCCCAGGGCAGAAACATTCAGTACTTC,CSAPPQGRNIQYF
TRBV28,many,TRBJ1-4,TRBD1,TGTGCCAGCAGTTTAGCCGGGACAGCCAAACTGTTTTTT,CASSLAGTAKLFF
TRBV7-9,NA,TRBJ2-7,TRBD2,TGTGCCAGCAGCACAAAGACTAGCGTGGCCTACGAGCAGTACTTC,CASSTKTSVAYEQYF
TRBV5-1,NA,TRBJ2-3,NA,TGCGCCAGCAGCTTGAGGGGAGATATGCAGTATTTT,CASSLRGDMQYF
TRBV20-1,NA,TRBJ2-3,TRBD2,TGCAGTGCTAGGTCCTGGCGGGGGAGCACAGATACGCAGTATTTT,CSARSWRGSTDTQYF
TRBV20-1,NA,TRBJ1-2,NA,TGCAGTGCTAGGCAGGGTGGAAGGGGCTATGGCTACACCTTC,CSARQGGRGYGYTF
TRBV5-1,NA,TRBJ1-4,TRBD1,TGCGCCAGCAGCGGAGAGACAGGGGGAAAAGAAAAACTGTTTTTT,CASSGETGGKEKLFF
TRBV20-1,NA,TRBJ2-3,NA,TGCAGTGCTTTAGCGGCAGATACGCAGTATTTT,CSALAADTQYF
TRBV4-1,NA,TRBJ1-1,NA,TGCGCCAGCAGACGAGGCCCCGTGAACACTGAAGCTTTCTTT,CASRRGPVNTEAFF
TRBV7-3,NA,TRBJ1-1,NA,TGTGCCAGCAGCACTTACTCGGGATTAACTGAAGCTTTCTTT,CASSTYSGLTEAFF
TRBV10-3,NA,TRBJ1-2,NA,TGTGCCATCAGTGAGTCCGGGACACCGAACCATGGCTACACCTTC,CAISESGTPNHGYTF
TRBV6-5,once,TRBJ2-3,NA,TGTGCCAGCAGCCCGGTGGGACGCACGCAGTATTTT,CASSPVGRTQYF
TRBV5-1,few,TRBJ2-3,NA,TGCGCCAGCAGCTTATCGGACCCCAGGGCAGATACGCAGTATTTT,CASSLSDPRADTQYF
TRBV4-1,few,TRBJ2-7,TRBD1,TGCGCCAGCAGCCAGGCGGACCGGGACAGGACCTCCTACGAGCAGTACTTC,CASSQADRDRTSYEQYF
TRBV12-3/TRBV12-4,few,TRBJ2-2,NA,TGTGCCAGCACCAAGAGGGGGGACACCGGGGAGCTGTTTTTT,CASTKRGDTGELFF